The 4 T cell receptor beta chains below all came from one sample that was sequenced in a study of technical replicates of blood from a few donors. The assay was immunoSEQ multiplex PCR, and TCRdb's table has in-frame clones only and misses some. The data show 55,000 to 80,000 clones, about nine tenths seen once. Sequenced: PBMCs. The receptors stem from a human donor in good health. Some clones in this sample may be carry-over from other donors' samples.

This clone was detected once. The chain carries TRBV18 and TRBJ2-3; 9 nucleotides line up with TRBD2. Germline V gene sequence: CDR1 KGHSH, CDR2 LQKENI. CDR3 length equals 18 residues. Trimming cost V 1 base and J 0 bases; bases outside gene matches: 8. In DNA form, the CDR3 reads TGTGCCAGCTCACCACTAGCGGGAGCGAGGGGTAGCACAGATACGCAGTATTTT. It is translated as CASSPLAGARGSTDTQYF.

The CDR3 is CASSLVSRGNSPLHF. Here the CDR3 DNA reads TGTGCCAGCAGCTTGGTGTCTAGGGGAAATTCACCCCTCCACTTT. This chain joins TRBV5-8 and TRBJ1-6; TRBD1 is a possible D gene (5 bases). In germline, CDR1 is SGHTS, CDR2 YDEGEE. The CDR3 is 15 amino acids. The V gene lost 0 bases and the J gene lost 7 bases, with 11 bases spanning the gap.

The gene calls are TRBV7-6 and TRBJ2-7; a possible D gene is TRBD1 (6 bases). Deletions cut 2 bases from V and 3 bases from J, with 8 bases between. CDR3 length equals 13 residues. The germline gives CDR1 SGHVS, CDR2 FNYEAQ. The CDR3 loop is CASSLTGIYEQYF. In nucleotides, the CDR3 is TGTGCCAGCAGCTTAACAGGGATCTACGAGCAGTACTTC.

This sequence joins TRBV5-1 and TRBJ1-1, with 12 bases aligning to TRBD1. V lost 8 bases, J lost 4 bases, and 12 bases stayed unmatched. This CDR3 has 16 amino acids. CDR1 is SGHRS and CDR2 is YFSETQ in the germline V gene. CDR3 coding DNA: TGCGCCAGTTACCCTGGGACAGGGGGCTCGGGCACTGAAGCTTTCTTT. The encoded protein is CASYPGTGGSGTEAFF.